These 4 T cell receptor beta chains were all obtained from the same sample, sequenced in a study of post-analysis software for immune sequencing data. Unique-molecular-identifier-tagged TCR beta cDNA libraries were used. TCRdb reprocessed the PCR reads via MiXCR and lists one record per CDR3 protein. The sample lists 600,000 to 700,000 distinct CDR3 sequences, approximately 59% seen once, with around 11% in the top ten. These receptors' targets are unknown. Findings and caveats of the study: Five or six TRBV segments were significantly more frequent in patients than in controls. TRBV5-6, TRBV5-1 and TRBV20-1 were among these segments.

The sample taken for sequencing was blood. The receptors derive from a girl aged 2-10 years with multiple sclerosis.

This clonotype came up a few times. V is TRBV18 and J is TRBJ2-1; 7 bases align to TRBD1. CDR3 size: 13 residues. The V gene end was trimmed by 5 bases and the J gene end by 10 bases; junction bases not matched to a gene: 8. CDR1 is KGHSH and CDR2 is LQKENI in the germline V gene. The CDR3 protein is CASSARTGLEQFF. For the CDR3, the DNA is TGTGCCAGCTCAGCGAGGACAGGACTGGAGCAGTTCTTC.

This clonotype was recorded only once. This rearrangement joins TRBV3-1 to TRBJ2-1; D possibly uses TRBD1 or TRBD2 (5 bases each). From germline, CDR1 is LGHDT and CDR2 YNNKEL (reference sequence). Deletions cut 1 base from V and 11 bases from J, with 12 bases between. There are 13 residues in the CDR3. CDR3 region: CASSQVRGGQQFF. For the CDR3, the DNA is TGTGCCAGCAGCCAAGTTAGGGGCGGGCAGCAGTTCTTC.

The genes are TRBV7-2 and TRBJ1-5; 7 nucleotides match TRBD1. The CDR3 is 14 residues long. The V segment lost 5 bases and the J segment 1 base; nucleotides outside the gene matches: 2. Germline-derived CDR1 and CDR2 are SGHTA and FQGNSA. CDR3 sequence reads: CASSGDSSNQPQHF. The CDR3 coding sequence is TGTGCCAGCAGCGGGGACAGCAGCAATCAGCCCCAGCATTTT.

There are a few counts of this clonotype. V usage is TRBV7-6 and J usage is TRBJ2-1; 12 nucleotides match TRBD2. This CDR3 is 19 amino acids long. The V segment lost 0 bases and the J segment 6 bases; nucleotides outside the gene matches: 12. Germline CDR1 is SGHVS and CDR2 is FNYEAQ. The CDR3 sequence: CASSLAFPGLAGRANEQFF. CDR3 DNA: TGTGCCAGCAGCTTAGCGTTCCCCGGACTAGCGGGAAGAGCCAATGAGCAGTTCTTC.